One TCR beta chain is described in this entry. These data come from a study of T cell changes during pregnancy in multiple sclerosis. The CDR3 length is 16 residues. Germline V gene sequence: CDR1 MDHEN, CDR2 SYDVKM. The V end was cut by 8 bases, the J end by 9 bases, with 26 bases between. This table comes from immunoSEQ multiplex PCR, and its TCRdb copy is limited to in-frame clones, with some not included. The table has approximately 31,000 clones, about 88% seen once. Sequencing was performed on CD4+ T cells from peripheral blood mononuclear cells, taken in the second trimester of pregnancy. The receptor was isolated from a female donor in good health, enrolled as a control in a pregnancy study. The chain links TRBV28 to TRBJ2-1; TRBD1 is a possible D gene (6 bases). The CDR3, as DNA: TGTGCCAGCCGCCGGAGTGGGGGCAGGGTTTCAATTGAGCAGTTCTTC. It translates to CASRRSGGRVSIEQFF.